This TCR beta chain derives from a study of T cell repertoires in cytomegalovirus infection. Each CDR3 protein gets one entry after TCRdb re-called the reads with MiXCR. The data hold 450,000 to 600,000 distinct CDR3 sequences, with approximately 11% observed a single time. CDR1 and CDR2 from the germline V gene are SGHVS and FQNEAQ. V shed 0 bases and J shed 0 bases, with 15 bases lying between them. CDR3 size: 17 residues. In its sample, this clonotype was seen many times. The sequenced sample consisted of PBMCs. V is TRBV7-8 and J is TRBJ2-7; D is uncertain. The TCR comes from a human donor in good health (CMV status not recorded). Some clones in this sample may be carry-over from other donors' samples. This CDR3 is CASSLASFGKSSYEQYF. DNA for the CDR3: TGTGCCAGCAGCTTAGCGTCCTTTGGCAAGAGCTCCTACGAGCAGTACTTC.